The 23 T cell receptor beta chains below all came from one sample that was sequenced in a study of cytomegalovirus exposure and HLA in healthy donors. 13 Jbeta primers and 60 Vbeta primers were used for the PCR. The repertoire was sequenced with immunoSEQ multiplex PCR; TCRdb's copy has only in-frame clones and lacks some. This sample has some 28,000 clones, with approximately 62% found just once. The sequenced sample was PBMCs. These receptors came from a male donor in good health and CMV-seropositive.

This clone was seen more than once but under ten times. The chain's CDR3 is CASSRLYTDTQYF. The DNA of the CDR3 is TGTGCCAGCAGCAGACTTTACACAGATACGCAGTATTTT. The rearrangement joins TRBV5-6 to TRBJ2-3; D gene uncertain. Germline V lookup: CDR1 SGHDT, CDR2 YYEEEE. This CDR3 contains 13 residues. V was cut by 4 bases and J by 2 bases, with 8 bases left in between. Supplemented by reference TRBV5-6 and TRBJ2-3, the full variable domain reads DAGVTQSPTHLIKTRGQQVTLRCSPKSGHDTVSWYQQALGQGPQFIFQYYEEEERQRGNFPDRFSGHQFPNYSSELNVNALLLGDSALYLCASSRLYTDTQYFGPGTRLTVL.

The V call is TRBV6-5, the J call TRBJ1-2, with D possibly matching TRBD1 (5 bases). The CDR3 length is 15 residues. Per germline, CDR1 MNHEY and CDR2 SVGAGI. Trimming took off 6 bases at V and 6 bases at J, with 20 bases between the two ends. This CDR3 is CASRPRNGASDGYTF. In DNA form, the CDR3 reads TGTGCCAGCAGACCGAGAAACGGGGCTAGCGATGGCTACACCTTC.

The gene calls are TRBV7-8 and TRBJ1-4, with D perhaps TRBD1 (6 bases). The CDR3 runs 12 residues. Trimming cost V 5 bases and J 7 bases, with 8 bases left between them. Looked up from germline, CDR1 is SGHVS and CDR2 is FQNEAQ. CDR3 sequence (DNA): TGTGCCAGCAGCGACAGGCTTGAAAAACTGTTTTTT. Its protein is CASSDRLEKLFF.

The rearrangement uses TRBV30 and TRBJ1-3; no clear D gene. V lost 0 bases and J 3 bases, leaving 9 bases between the germline ends. Germline V CDR1 and CDR2: GTSNPN, SVGIG (reference sequence). CDR3 length: 14 residues. CDR3: CAWSVPGNGNTIYF. In DNA form, the CDR3 reads TGTGCCTGGAGTGTACCCGGGAATGGAAACACCATATATTTT.

The chain recombines TRBV7-6 with TRBJ2-7; 7 nucleotides line up with TRBD1. Trimming at V came to 6 bases and at J to 0 bases, leaving 2 bases not matched to a gene. The germline V gene has CDR1 SGHVS and CDR2 FNYEAQ. This CDR3 is built from 13 residues. The DNA of the CDR3 is TGTGCCAGCAGGAGGGGGCTCTCCTACGAGCAGTACTTC. Translating gives CASRRGLSYEQYF.

CDR3 nucleotide sequence: TGCAGCGTAAAGGGGGTTTCGAGTGAAAAACTGTTTTTT. Translation: CSVKGVSSEKLFF. The V and J genes are TRBV29-1 and TRBJ1-4, with D possibly TRBD1 on 6 matching bases. The germline gives CDR1 SQVTM, CDR2 ANQGSEA. Trimming shortened V by 6 bases and J by 7 bases, and 15 bases separated the two germline ends. CDR3 length: 13 amino acids.

Ten or more counts support this clone. The chain combines TRBV18 with TRBJ2-7, with D possibly matching TRBD1 (6 bases). The germline V gene has CDR1 KGHSH and CDR2 LQKENI. CDR3 length: 13 amino acids. The V end lost 3 bases, the J end lost 10 bases, and 16 bases lay between the germline ends. The CDR3 reads CASSPIIQGIQYF. DNA for the CDR3: TGTGCCAGCTCACCTATAATCCAGGGGATACAGTACTTC. Complete variable domain (other parts from reference TRBV18 and TRBJ2-7): NAGVMQNPRHLVRRRGQEARLRCSPMKGHSHVYWYRQLPEEGLKFMVYLQKENIIDESGMPKERFSAEFPKEGPSILRIQQVVRGDSAAYFCASSPIIQGIQYFGPGTRLTVT.

The V call is TRBV30, the J call TRBJ2-5; 7 bases match TRBD2. The trim removed 3 bases at V and 7 bases at J, leaving 8 bases unmatched. Germline V gives CDR1 GTSNPN, CDR2 SVGIG (reference sequence). CDR3 length: 13 amino acids. The CDR3, as DNA: TGTGCCTGGAGCGCGGGGGTAGCCGGGACCCAGTACTTC. Translating gives CAWSAGVAGTQYF.

In its sample, this clone was seen a few times. The J gene is TRBJ1-1, the V gene TRBV5-5; the D gene is possibly TRBD1 (5 bases). The CDR3 is made up of 14 amino acids. Per the germline V gene, CDR1 is SGHKS and CDR2 is YYEKEE (reference sequence). The V end lost 2 bases, the J end lost 1 base, and 9 bases lay between the germline ends. CDR3 DNA: TGTGCCAGCAGCTTCAGGGCCGGGAACACTGAAGCTTTCTTT. Translated: CASSFRAGNTEAFF.

This clone turned up a few times. The chain couples TRBV7-9 to TRBJ2-1, with TRBD2 identical over 7 bases. The junction had 8 bases not matched to a gene; V was cut back by 1 base and J by 8 bases. The germline V gene has CDR1 SEHNR and CDR2 FQNEAQ (reference sequence). The CDR3 contains 15 residues. This CDR3 is CASSLGGRVGDEQFF. The CDR3 DNA follows: TGTGCCAGCAGCTTAGGCGGGAGAGTAGGTGATGAGCAGTTCTTC.

Regarding this clone: At one end the junction does not follow the germline gene, possibly because of a read error. This sequence joins TRBV14 and TRBJ1-5; 9 bases are a match to TRBD1. Per the germline V gene, CDR1 is SGHDN and CDR2 is FVKESK. This CDR3 has 18 residues. The CDR3 region is CATSHVVDRGEGNQPQHF. CDR3 nucleotide sequence: TGTGCCACCAGCCACGTAGTGGACAGGGGAGAAGGGAATCAGCCCCAGCATTTT.

This clone appeared a single time. The chain carries TRBV5-1 and TRBJ1-2; unclear D gene. Trimming left V 4 bases short and J 4 bases short, with 11 bases between. Germline CDR1 reads SGHRS; CDR2 reads YFSETQ. CDR3 length: 13 amino acids. For the CDR3, the DNA is TGCGCCAGCAGCCCTGACGGACTCTATGGCTACACCTTC. Its translation: CASSPDGLYGYTF.

The chain carries TRBV30 and TRBJ1-1; D gene ambiguous. Per the germline V gene, CDR1 is GTSNPN and CDR2 is SVGIG (reference sequence). V lost 8 bases and J lost 1, with 14 bases in between. The CDR3 has 13 amino acids. CDR3 in DNA: TGTGCCGCCGTTAAGAGCGCGAACACTGAAGCTTTCTTT. Translating it yields CAAVKSANTEAFF.

In its sample, this clone was seen a few times. The V gene is TRBV5-1, the J gene TRBJ1-4; D is possibly TRBD1 (5 bases). The CDR3 has 15 residues. V lost 5 bases and J lost 3, with 14 bases in between. Looked up from germline, CDR1 is SGHRS and CDR2 is YFSETQ. This CDR3 is CASRGGLGANEKLFF. CDR3 sequence (DNA): TGCGCCAGCAGGGGGGGATTAGGAGCTAATGAAAAACTGTTTTTT.

The chain employs TRBV5-1 and TRBJ2-3, with 10 bases that match TRBD1. This CDR3 contains 15 residues. Germline V gene lookup returns CDR1 SGHRS and CDR2 YFSETQ. The V segment lost 6 bases and the J segment 2 bases; nucleotides outside the gene matches: 6. In DNA, the CDR3 is TGCGCCAGCACGGGGACAGGGGCCAACACAGATACGCAGTATTTT. Protein: CASTGTGANTDTQYF.

This chain uses TRBV18 with TRBJ1-1, with D possibly TRBD1 on 6 matching bases. Germline-derived CDR1 and CDR2 are KGHSH and LQKENI. This CDR3 spans 14 amino acids. V lost 6 bases and J lost 4, with 15 bases in between. Written as DNA, the CDR3 is TGTGCCAGCTCCCTTACTCAGGGGTTCACTGAAGCTTTCTTT. Amino acid sequence: CASSLTQGFTEAFF.

The chain couples TRBV19 to TRBJ1-2; D is ambiguous. Trimming shortened V by 2 bases and J by 0 bases, and 13 bases separated the two germline ends. Germline V gene lookup returns CDR1 LNHDA and CDR2 SQIVND (reference sequence). This CDR3 is built from 16 residues. CDR3 DNA sequence: TGTGCCAGTAGTATAAGAACAGCATCTCCTAACTATGGCTACACCTTC. Translating gives CASSIRTASPNYGYTF.

In its sample, this clone is medium-sized. This sequence joins TRBV5-1 and TRBJ2-7; 7 bases fit TRBD1. The CDR3 is made up of 14 amino acids. Germline CDR1 reads SGHRS; CDR2 reads YFSETQ. Trimming at V came to 0 bases and at J to 1 base, leaving 1 base not matched to a gene. The CDR3 DNA reads TGCGCCAGCAGCTTGGGGGGACAGTCCTACGAGCAGTACTTC. Its translation is CASSLGGQSYEQYF.

The chain combines TRBV28 with TRBJ1-4; D is perhaps TRBD1 (5 bases). Germline V gene lookup returns CDR1 MDHEN and CDR2 SYDVKM. V was pared by 9 bases and J by 0 bases, with 23 bases between. The CDR3 loop spans 18 amino acids. Written as DNA, the CDR3 is TGTGCCAGTAACAGTGGGGCGCGATCGGCTGCAACTAATGAAAAACTGTTTTTT. Its protein product is CASNSGARSAATNEKLFF.

The chain has TRBV30 and TRBJ1-4; no clear D. CDR3 length: 12 residues. The V gene lost 2 bases and the J gene lost 10 bases, with 11 bases spanning the gap. In germline, CDR1 is GTSNPN, CDR2 SVGIG (reference sequence). CDR3 amino acids: CAWSPSLPKLFF. The CDR3 DNA follows: TGTGCCTGGAGTCCGTCCCTCCCAAAACTGTTTTTT.

The chain recombines TRBV5-1 with TRBJ1-4; D gene unclear. Germline V gene lookup returns CDR1 SGHRS and CDR2 YFSETQ. This CDR3 contains 14 residues. Trimming stripped 4 bases from V and 12 bases from J, with 19 bases between. The CDR3 nucleotides are TGCGCCAGCAGCCCCTTGACACAGCCAAGAGAACTGTTTTTT. Amino acid sequence: CASSPLTQPRELFF.

The rearrangement links TRBV2 to TRBJ2-1; TRBD2 matches 10 bases. Germline CDR1 and CDR2: SNHLY and FYNNEI. The CDR3 is 15 residues long. J was trimmed by 7 bases and V by 6 bases; bases with no gene match: 9. The CDR3 DNA reads as TGTGCCAGCAGGGGGACTAGCGTACCGGGGAATGAGCAGTTCTTC. This codes for CASRGTSVPGNEQFF. The full variable domain, with the rest looked up from reference TRBV2 and TRBJ2-1, is EPEVTQTPSHQVTQMGQEVILRCVPISNHLYFYWYRQILGQKVEFLVSFYNNEISEKSEIFDDQFSVERPDGSNFTLKIRSTKLEDSAMYFCASRGTSVPGNEQFFGPGTRLTVL.

The V and J genes are TRBV30 and TRBJ2-5, with D tentatively TRBD1 (6 bases). Trimming removed 1 base from V and 2 bases from J, with 14 bases in between. Per germline, CDR1 GTSNPN and CDR2 SVGIG (reference sequence). This CDR3 has 15 amino acids. CDR3 sequence (DNA): TGTGCCTGGAGTGAGGGACACAGATTTCAAGAGACCCAGTACTTC. Amino acid sequence: CAWSEGHRFQETQYF.